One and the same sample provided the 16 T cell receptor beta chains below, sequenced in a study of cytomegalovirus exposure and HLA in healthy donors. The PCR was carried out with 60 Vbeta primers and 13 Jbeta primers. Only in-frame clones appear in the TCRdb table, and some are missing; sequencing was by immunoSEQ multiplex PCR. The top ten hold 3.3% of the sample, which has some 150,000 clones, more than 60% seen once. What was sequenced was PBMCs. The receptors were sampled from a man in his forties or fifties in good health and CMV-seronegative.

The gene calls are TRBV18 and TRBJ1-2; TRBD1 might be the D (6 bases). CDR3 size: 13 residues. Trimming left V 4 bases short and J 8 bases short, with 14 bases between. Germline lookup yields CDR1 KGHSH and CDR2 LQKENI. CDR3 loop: CASSLVRGDGYTF. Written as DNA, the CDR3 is TGTGCCAGCTCACTGGTCAGGGGTGACGGCTACACCTTC.

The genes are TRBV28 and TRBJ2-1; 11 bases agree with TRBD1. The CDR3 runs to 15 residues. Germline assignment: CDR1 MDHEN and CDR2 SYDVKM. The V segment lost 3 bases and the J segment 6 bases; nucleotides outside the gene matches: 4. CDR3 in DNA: TGTGCCAGCAGTTTCTCCGGGACAGGGGGCAATGAGCAGTTCTTC. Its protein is CASSFSGTGGNEQFF.

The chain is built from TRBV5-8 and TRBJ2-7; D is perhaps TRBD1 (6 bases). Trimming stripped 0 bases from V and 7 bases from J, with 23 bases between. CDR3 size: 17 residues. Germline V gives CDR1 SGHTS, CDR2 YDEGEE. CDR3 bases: TGTGCCAGCAGCTTGGGTCGCAAGGGCAGGGGTTTGAGGGAGCAGTACTTC. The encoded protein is CASSLGRKGRGLREQYF.

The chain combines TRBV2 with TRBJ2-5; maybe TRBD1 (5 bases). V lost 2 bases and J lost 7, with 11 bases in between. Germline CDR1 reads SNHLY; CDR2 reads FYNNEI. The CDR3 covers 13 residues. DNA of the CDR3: TGTGCCAGCAGTGAACGTGGGCAGGGGACCCAGTACTTC. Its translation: CASSERGQGTQYF.

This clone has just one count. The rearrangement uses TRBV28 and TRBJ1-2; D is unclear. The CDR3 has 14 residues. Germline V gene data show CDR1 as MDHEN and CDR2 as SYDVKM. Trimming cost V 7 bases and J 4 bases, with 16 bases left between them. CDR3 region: CASNFGGIGYGYTF. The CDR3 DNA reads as TGTGCCAGCAACTTCGGAGGGATAGGCTATGGCTACACCTTC.

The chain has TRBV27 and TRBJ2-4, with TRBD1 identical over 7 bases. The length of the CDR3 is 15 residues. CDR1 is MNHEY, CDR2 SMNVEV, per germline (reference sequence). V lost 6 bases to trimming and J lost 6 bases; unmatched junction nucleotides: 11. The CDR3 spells CASRLRQGVPNIQYF. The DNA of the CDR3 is TGTGCCAGCAGACTCCGACAGGGCGTACCAAACATTCAGTACTTC.

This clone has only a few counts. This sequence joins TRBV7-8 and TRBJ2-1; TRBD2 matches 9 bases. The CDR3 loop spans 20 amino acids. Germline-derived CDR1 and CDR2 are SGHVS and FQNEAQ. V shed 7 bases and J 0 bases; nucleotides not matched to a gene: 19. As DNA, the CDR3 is TGTGCCAGCATCCCGCCCCGGCGACTAGCGGTTAAAAGCTCCTACAATGAGCAGTTCTTC. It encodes CASIPPRRLAVKSSYNEQFF.

The CDR3 is CASGGQYNQPQHF. As DNA, the CDR3 is TGTGCCAGCGGTGGACAGTACAATCAGCCCCAGCATTTT. The V and J genes are TRBV9 and TRBJ1-5; TRBD1 is a possible D gene (6 bases). There are 13 residues in the CDR3. The V end lost 7 bases, the J end lost 3 bases, and 11 bases lay between the germline ends. Germline CDR1 reads SGDLS; CDR2 reads YYNGEE.

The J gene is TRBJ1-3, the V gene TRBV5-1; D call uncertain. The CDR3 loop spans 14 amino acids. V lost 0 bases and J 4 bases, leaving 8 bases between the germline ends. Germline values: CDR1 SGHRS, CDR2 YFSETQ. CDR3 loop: CASSLERTGNTIYF. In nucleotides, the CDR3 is TGCGCCAGCAGCTTGGAGCGAACGGGAAACACCATATATTTT.

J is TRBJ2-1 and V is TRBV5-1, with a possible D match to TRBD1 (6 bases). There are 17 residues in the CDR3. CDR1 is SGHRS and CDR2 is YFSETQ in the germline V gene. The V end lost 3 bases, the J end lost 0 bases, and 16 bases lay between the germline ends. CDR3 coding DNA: TGCGCCAGCAGCTCATTTATGGGGGCCAGCTCCTACAATGAGCAGTTCTTC. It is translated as CASSSFMGASSYNEQFF.

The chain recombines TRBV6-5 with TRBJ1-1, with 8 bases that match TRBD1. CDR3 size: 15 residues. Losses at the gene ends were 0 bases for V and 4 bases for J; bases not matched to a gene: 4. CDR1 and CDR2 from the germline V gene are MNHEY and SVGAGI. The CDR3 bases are TGTGCCAGCAGTTACTCCAGGGGGCGCCGCACTGAAGCTTTCTTT. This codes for CASSYSRGRRTEAFF.

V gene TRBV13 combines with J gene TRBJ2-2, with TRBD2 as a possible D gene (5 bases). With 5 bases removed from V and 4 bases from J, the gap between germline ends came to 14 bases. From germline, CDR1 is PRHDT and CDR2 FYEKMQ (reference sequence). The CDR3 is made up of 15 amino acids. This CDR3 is CASSPRGAGTGELFF. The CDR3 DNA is TGTGCCAGCAGCCCCCGGGGTGCGGGCACCGGGGAGCTGTTTTTT.

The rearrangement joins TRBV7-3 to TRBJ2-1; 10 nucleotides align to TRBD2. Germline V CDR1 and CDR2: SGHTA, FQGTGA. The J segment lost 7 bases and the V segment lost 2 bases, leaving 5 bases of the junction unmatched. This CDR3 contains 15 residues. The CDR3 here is CASSLGTSVLNEQFF. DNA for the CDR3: TGTGCCAGCAGCTTAGGGACTAGCGTTCTAAATGAGCAGTTCTTC.

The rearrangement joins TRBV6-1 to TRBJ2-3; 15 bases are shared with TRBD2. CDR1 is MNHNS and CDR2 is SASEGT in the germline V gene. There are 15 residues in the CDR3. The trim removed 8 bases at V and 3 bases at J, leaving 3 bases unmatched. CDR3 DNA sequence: TGTGCCAGCGGGGGACTAGCGGGGGGTACAGATACGCAGTATTTT. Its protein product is CASGGLAGGTDTQYF.

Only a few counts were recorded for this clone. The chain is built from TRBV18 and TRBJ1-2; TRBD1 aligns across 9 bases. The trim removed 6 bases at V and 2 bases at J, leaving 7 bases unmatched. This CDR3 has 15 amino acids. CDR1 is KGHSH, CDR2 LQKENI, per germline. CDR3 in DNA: TGTGCCAGCTCCCCCCCGGGGACAGGGAACTATGGCTACACCTTC. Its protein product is CASSPPGTGNYGYTF.

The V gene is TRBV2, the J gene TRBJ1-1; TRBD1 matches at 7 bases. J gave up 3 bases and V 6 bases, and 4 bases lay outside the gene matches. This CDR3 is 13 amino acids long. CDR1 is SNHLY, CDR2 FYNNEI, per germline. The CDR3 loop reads CASRPTGDTEAFF. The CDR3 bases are TGTGCCAGCAGGCCTACAGGGGACACTGAAGCTTTCTTT.